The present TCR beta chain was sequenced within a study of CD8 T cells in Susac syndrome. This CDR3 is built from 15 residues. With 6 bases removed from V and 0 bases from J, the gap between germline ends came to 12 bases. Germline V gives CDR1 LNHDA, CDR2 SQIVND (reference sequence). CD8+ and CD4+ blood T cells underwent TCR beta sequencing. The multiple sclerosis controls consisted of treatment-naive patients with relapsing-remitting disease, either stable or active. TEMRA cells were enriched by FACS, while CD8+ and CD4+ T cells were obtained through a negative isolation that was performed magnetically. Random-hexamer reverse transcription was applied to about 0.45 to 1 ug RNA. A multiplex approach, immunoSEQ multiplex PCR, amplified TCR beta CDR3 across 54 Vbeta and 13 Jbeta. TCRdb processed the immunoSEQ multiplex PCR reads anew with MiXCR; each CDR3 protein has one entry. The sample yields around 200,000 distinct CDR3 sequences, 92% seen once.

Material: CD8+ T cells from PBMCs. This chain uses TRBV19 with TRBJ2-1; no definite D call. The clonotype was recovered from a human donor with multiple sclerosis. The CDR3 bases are TGTGCCAGTAGCCCCGTACCGAGCTCCTACAATGAGCAGTTCTTC. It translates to CASSPVPSSYNEQFF. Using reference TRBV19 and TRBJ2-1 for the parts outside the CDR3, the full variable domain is DGGITQSPKYLFRKEGQNVTLSCEQNLNHDAMYWYRQDPGQGLRLIYYSQIVNDFQKGDIAEGYSVSREKKESFPLTVTSAQKNPTAFYLCASSPVPSSYNEQFFGPGTRLTVL.